The 6 T cell receptor beta chains given below trace back to one sample, sequenced in a study of OX40 agonist ivuxolimab in advanced cancers. Profiling relied on immunoSEQ multiplex PCR, and the TCRdb table lists in-frame clones only, not all of them. The table includes some 100,000 clones, 80% to 90% detected once. The material was CD4+ or CD8+ T cells sorted from blood, obtained in a trial of the OX40 agonist ivuxolimab. The receptors were sampled from an adult with an advanced solid tumor such as melanoma, head and neck, liver or kidney cancer.

This chain joins TRBV27 and TRBJ2-1; D is possibly TRBD2 (6 bases). This CDR3 has 12 amino acids. Trimming cost V 8 bases and J 7 bases, with 12 bases left between them. CDR1 and CDR2 (germline): MNHEY, SMNVEV (reference sequence). CDR3 amino acids: CASRKAGNEQFF. In DNA, the CDR3 is TGTGCCAGCCGAAAGGCGGGGAATGAGCAGTTCTTC.

V is TRBV11-2 and J is TRBJ2-2; no clear D gene. Germline CDR1 and CDR2: SGHAT and FQNNGV. Between the trimmed V and J ends, which lost 5 bases and 6 bases, there was a span of 10 bases. The length of the CDR3 is 13 residues. CDR3 amino acids: CASSLAVAGELFF. CDR3 bases: TGTGCCAGCAGCCTCGCCGTGGCCGGGGAGCTGTTTTTT.

The chain links TRBV27 to TRBJ1-4; D is unresolved. CDR1 is MNHEY and CDR2 is SMNVEV in the germline V gene (reference sequence). The CDR3 is 13 residues long. V lost 8 bases and J lost 8, with 15 bases in between. The CDR3: CASSGLEPEKLFF. The CDR3 nucleotides read TGTGCCAGCTCCGGACTAGAGCCGGAAAAACTGTTTTTT.

This chain connects TRBV5-1 to TRBJ1-1; TRBD1 matches 9 bases. Germline lookup yields CDR1 SGHRS and CDR2 YFSETQ. This CDR3 has 15 residues. The V segment lost 4 bases and the J segment 2 bases; nucleotides outside the gene matches: 6. The CDR3 DNA is TGCGCCAGCAGCACCGGGACAGGGACTAACACTGAAGCTTTCTTT. It translates to CASSTGTGTNTEAFF.

The J gene is TRBJ1-1, the V gene TRBV6-5, with D perhaps matching TRBD1 (5 bases). Per the germline V gene, CDR1 is MNHEY and CDR2 is SVGAGI. Trimming pared 7 bases from V and 5 bases from J, leaving 20 bases between. The CDR3 is 15 amino acids. The CDR3: CASTSGGGGKTEAFF. For the CDR3, the DNA is TGTGCCAGCACCAGCGGGGGAGGAGGGAAGACTGAAGCTTTCTTT.

The V and J genes are TRBV7-7 and TRBJ1-4; D not resolved. There are 13 residues in the CDR3. Deletions cut 3 bases from V and 8 bases from J, with 10 bases between. The germline V gene encodes CDR1 SSHAT and CDR2 FNYEAQ (reference sequence). The CDR3 bases are TGTGCCAGCAGCTTCTCGGCGGGGGAAAAACTGTTTTTT. Protein sequence: CASSFSAGEKLFF. Using reference TRBV7-7 and TRBJ1-4 for the parts outside the CDR3, the full variable domain is GAGVSQSPRYKVTKRGQDVTLRCDPISSHATLYWYQQALGQGPEFLTYFNYEAQPDKSGLPSDRFSAERPEGSISTLTIQRTEQRDSAMYRCASSFSAGEKLFFGSGTQLSVL.